This T cell receptor (beta chain) appears in the sequencing data of a study of spatial heterogeneity in lung cancer. Study results and limitations: Mutation counts in tumors were tracked by counts of expanded intratumoral alpha and beta TCRs.

Using its own MiXCR run on the 5' RACE reads, TCRdb lists one record per CDR3 protein. The data show roughly 28,000 distinct CDR3 sequences, approximately 7% seen once. Details on this clonotype: Its antigen is as yet unknown. A single base separates this from a much larger clone, so it may be a read error. Because it lacks the conserved phenylalanine or tryptophan at the end, this CDR3 is likely a read error.

The time point is: sample taken at primary tumor resection. This CDR3 comprises 13 residues. Losses at the gene ends were 5 bases for V and 7 bases for J; bases not matched to a gene: 5. Germline lookup yields CDR1 LNHNV and CDR2 YYDKDF (reference sequence). Sequences were derived from lung tumor tissue, sampled at surgery. The genes are TRBV15 and TRBJ2-3; 8 bases are shared with TRBD1. This clonotype originated in a male donor with early-stage non-small cell lung cancer. The CDR3 is CATSLGTGNTQYY. In DNA, the CDR3 is TGTGCCACCAGCCTAGGGACAGGCAATACGCAGTATTAT.